A selection of T cell receptor beta chains follows, all from one sample in a study of T cell responses to AZD1222 COVID-19 vaccine. The data were produced by immunoSEQ multiplex PCR, yet TCRdb's version contains in-frame clones alone and is incomplete. Of roughly 110,000 clones in the sample, roughly 80% were seen once. The sample consisted of peripheral blood, taken on day 0 of AZD1222 vaccination. Receptor source: an adult in good health. CDR3s include the opening cysteine and the closing phenylalanine or tryptophan. Each record gives: V gene, clone size, J gene, D gene, CDR3 DNA, CDR3 protein. D genes are given only for firm matches. Only part of the rows carry a size: once, few, many, or a class if the clone is expanded.

TRBV28,once,TRBJ2-7,TRBD1,TGTGCCAGCAGTTTAATCGGGACAGGGGGCAGCGAGCAGTACTTC,CASSLIGTGGSEQYF
TRBV5-1,few,TRBJ2-5,-,TGCGCCAGCAGCTTCCAGGGTCAACAAGAGACCCAGTACTTC,CASSFQGQQETQYF
TRBV11-2,-,TRBJ1-1,TRBD1,TGTGCCAGCAGCAAAGACTTCAGGGGGCAAGCTTTCTTT,CASSKDFRGQAFF
TRBV24-1,-,TRBJ2-3,TRBD2,TGTGCCTGCGGGGGGCTTAAGGGGACAGATACGCAGTATTTT,CACGGLKGTDTQYF
TRBV28,-,TRBJ1-2,-,TGTGCCAGCAGTTTACAGGGTGATGGCTACACCTTC,CASSLQGDGYTF
TRBV10-3,-,TRBJ2-3,-,TGTGCCATTCGACAGAGCACAGATACGCAGTATTTT,CAIRQSTDTQYF
TRBV2,-,TRBJ2-5,-,TGTGCCAGCAAAGATGATCCGGAGACCCAGTACTTC,CASKDDPETQYF
TRBV6-5,-,TRBJ2-7,-,TGTGCCAGCAGCCCCAAAAGGAGGGAGCAGTACTTC,CASSPKRREQYF
TRBV5-1,-,TRBJ1-4,TRBD1,TGCGCCAGCAGCCTAAGGACAGGGGTTAATGAAAAACTGTTTTTT,CASSLRTGVNEKLFF
TRBV7-2,-,TRBJ2-7,TRBD2,TGTGCCAGCAGCATATATAGCGGGTCTAACGGCGAGCAGTACTTC,CASSIYSGSNGEQYF
TRBV10-3,-,TRBJ1-2,-,TGTGCCATCAGCGTGGGAGGCTATGGCTACACCTTC,CAISVGGYGYTF
TRBV6-1,few,TRBJ2-1,TRBD2,TGTGCCAGCAGTGAAGAAGGACTAGCGGGATCCTACAATGAGCAGTTCTTC,CASSEEGLAGSYNEQFF
TRBV7-9,-,TRBJ2-2,-,TGTGCCAGCAGCTTGAAACAGAACACCGGGGAGCTGTTTTTT,CASSLKQNTGELFF
TRBV6-5,-,TRBJ2-2,-,TGTGCCAGCAGTTACTCTGGCCTCAACACCGGGGAGCTGTTTTTT,CASSYSGLNTGELFF
TRBV18,-,TRBJ2-7,-,TGTGCCAGCTCGGCCGGGATGGCACCCTCCTACGAGCAGTACTTC,CASSAGMAPSYEQYF